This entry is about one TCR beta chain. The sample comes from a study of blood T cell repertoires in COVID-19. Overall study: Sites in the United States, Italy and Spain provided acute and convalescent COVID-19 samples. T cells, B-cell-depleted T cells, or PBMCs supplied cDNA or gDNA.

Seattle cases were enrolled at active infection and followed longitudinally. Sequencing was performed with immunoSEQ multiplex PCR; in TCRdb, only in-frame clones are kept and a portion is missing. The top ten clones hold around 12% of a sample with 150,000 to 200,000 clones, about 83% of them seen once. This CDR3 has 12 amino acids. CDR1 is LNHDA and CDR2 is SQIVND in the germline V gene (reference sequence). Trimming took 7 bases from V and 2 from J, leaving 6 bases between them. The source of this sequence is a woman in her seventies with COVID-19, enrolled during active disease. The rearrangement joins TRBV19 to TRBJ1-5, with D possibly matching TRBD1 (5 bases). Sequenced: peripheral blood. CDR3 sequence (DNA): TGTGCCAGTAAGACAGGCAATCAGCCCCAGCATTTT. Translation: CASKTGNQPQHF.